Shown below are 2 T cell receptor beta chains from a single sample sequenced in a study of blood T cell repertoires in COVID-19. Method: immunoSEQ multiplex PCR; TCRdb's copy keeps in-frame clones and lacks some. Among about 90,000 clones, 89% were seen once, and the ten largest hold less than 3.5%. Sequencing was performed on peripheral blood. These receptors came from a man in his fifties with COVID-19, enrolled during active disease.

This clone was detected once. The chain links TRBV18 to TRBJ2-7; 11 bases map to TRBD2. The V gene's germline CDR1 is KGHSH and CDR2 LQKENI. The CDR3 has 16 residues. V trimming: 0 bases; J trimming: 3 bases; junction bases outside the gene matches: 4. CDR3 amino acids: CASSPPIAGGFYEQYF. In nucleotides, the CDR3 is TGTGCCAGCTCACCACCGATAGCGGGGGGGTTCTACGAGCAGTACTTC.

J is TRBJ1-2 and V is TRBV15; 8 positions match TRBD1. V lost 3 bases and J lost 5; bases outside the gene matches: 2. The CDR3 extends over 13 amino acids. CDR1 LNHNV and CDR2 YYDKDF come from the germline V gene (reference sequence). CDR3 DNA: TGTGCCACCAGCAGTAGGACAGGGTATGGCTACACCTTC. Amino acids: CATSSRTGYGYTF.